Ten or more counts support the clone carrying this T cell receptor beta chain. What it binds is not known. Germline assignment: CDR1 SGDLS and CDR2 YYNGEE. The CDR3 is made up of 14 amino acids. V gave up 0 bases and J gave up 8 bases, with 12 bases separating them. This record comes from a study of breast tumors, draining lymph nodes, adjacent tissues. General observations from the study: Data fit most tumor T cells coming from lymph node, expanding in tumor. Data only fit, rather than demonstrated, lymph node origin of most tumor T cells. Compared with basal-like, luminal-like tumors shared significantly more repertoire with nontumor tissue. Tumor TCR diversity was below lymph nodes but above nontumor tissue.

TCRdb analysed the multiplex PCR reads with MiXCR anew, one entry per CDR3 protein. The sample lists about 130,000 distinct CDR3 sequences; 21% were seen once. Samples came from axillary lymph nodes draining the breast cancer. This TCR was recovered from a female donor with breast cancer. Some clones in this sample may be carry-over from other donors' samples. The chain uses TRBV9 and TRBJ2-1, with D possibly being TRBD2 (5 bases). Source material: axillary lymph node tissue. The CDR3 region has the DNA TGTGCCAGCAGCGTAGGTGGTAGCGTCGATGAGCAGTTCTTC. It specifies CASSVGGSVDEQFF.